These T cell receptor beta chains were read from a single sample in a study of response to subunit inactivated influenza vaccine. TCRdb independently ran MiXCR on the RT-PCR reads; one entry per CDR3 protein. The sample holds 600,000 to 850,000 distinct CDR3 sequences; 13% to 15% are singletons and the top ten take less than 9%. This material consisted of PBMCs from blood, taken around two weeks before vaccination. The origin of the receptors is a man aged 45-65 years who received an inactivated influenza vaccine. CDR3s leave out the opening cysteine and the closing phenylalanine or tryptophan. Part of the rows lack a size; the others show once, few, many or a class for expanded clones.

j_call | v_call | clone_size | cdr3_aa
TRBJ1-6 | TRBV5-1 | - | ASSTRFVENSPLH
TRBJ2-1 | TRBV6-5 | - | ASSYSTGGQF
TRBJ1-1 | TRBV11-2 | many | ASSLTEHEAF
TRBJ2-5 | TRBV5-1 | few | ASSWGRGQETQY
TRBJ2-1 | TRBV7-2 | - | ASSLGQGSFNEQF
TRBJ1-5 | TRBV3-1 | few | ASSDSLSNQPQH
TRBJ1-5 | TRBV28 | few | ASSFEQGGQPQH
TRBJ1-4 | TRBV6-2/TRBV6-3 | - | ASRSRQDGEKLF
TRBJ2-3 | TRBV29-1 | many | SVASGISTDTQY
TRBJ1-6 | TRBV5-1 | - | ASSFDRGLNSPLH
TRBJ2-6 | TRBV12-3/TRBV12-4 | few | ASSFHEGASGANVLT
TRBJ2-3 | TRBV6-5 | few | ASSSYFEGGVDTQY
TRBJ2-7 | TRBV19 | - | ASSVPGQVYEQY
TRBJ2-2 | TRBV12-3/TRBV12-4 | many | ASSLVPAGELF
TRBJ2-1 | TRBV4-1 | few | ASSQPTGGSYNEQF
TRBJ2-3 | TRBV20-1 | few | SARAVPDTQY
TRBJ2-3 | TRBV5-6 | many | ASSLRLAGSTDTQY
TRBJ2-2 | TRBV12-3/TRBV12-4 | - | ASSWGETGELF
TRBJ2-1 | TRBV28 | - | ASGERGAGTHEQF
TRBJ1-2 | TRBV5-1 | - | ASSLSGSANYGYT
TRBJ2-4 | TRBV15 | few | ATSRGVGQGDKNIQY
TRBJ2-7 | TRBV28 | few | ASSYSPGGGYEQY
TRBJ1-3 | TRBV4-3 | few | ASSQVYGAGNTIY
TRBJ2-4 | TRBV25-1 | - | ASQDGAKNIQY
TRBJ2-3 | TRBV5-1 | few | ASSLGPRTGQTDTQY
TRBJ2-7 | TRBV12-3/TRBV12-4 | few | ASSFVGGSGHEQY
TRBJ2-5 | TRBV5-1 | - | ASSLVAEKTQY
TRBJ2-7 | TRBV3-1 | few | ASSQGTGKIAAEQY
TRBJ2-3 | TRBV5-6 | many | ASSLSGLAATDTQY
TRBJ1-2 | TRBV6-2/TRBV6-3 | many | ASSYEKTGTDYGYT
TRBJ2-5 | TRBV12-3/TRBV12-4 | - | ASSPDGAGGETQY
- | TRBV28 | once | ASSLSLTGSYEQF
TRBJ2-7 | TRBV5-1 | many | ASSSLPTGSYEQY
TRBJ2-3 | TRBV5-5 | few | ASSLPGTSNTDTQY
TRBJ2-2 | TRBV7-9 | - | ASNPGAGDGELF
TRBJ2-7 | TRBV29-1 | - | SARRSGSYEQY
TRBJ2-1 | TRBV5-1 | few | AIRLSEKNEQF
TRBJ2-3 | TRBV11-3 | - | ASSPRDRPADTQY
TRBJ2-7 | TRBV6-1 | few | ASSLGTANYEQY
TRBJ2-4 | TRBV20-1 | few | SAREPRQNIQY
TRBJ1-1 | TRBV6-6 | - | ASSSGDNTEAF
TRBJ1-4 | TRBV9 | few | ASSVQGNNEKLF